The 24 T cell receptor beta chains listed next were all sequenced from one sample in a study of blood T cell repertoires in COVID-19. Data came from immunoSEQ multiplex PCR; TCRdb stores just in-frame clones and leaves some out. The table lists around 130,000 clones, more than 75% of them singletons, with about 2% in the top ten. The sequenced material came from peripheral blood. The receptors were sampled from a man aged 65-85 years with active COVID-19.

The V gene is TRBV6-2 or TRBV6-3, the J gene TRBJ2-7, with D possibly being TRBD1 (6 bases). The CDR3 spans 11 residues. Per the germline V gene, CDR1 is MNHEY and CDR2 is SVGEGT. Trimming took off 5 bases at V and 4 bases at J, with 6 bases between the two ends. CDR3 DNA sequence: TGTGCCAGCAGTAGGGGGTACGAGCAGTACTTC. Its translation: CASSRGYEQYF.

The chain employs TRBV24-1 and TRBJ2-3; D might be TRBD1 (5 bases). V shed 5 bases and J shed 4 bases, with 9 bases lying between them. Germline CDR1 is KGHDR and CDR2 is SFDVKD. The CDR3 length is 13 residues. The CDR3 loop reads CATSVAGSDTQYF. The CDR3 nucleotides read TGTGCCACCAGTGTTGCAGGGTCAGATACGCAGTATTTT.

This chain links TRBV12-3 or TRBV12-4 with TRBJ2-5, with D maybe TRBD2 (6 bases). This CDR3 has 13 residues. V lost 2 bases and J 3 bases, leaving 7 bases between the germline ends. CDR3 loop: CASSLWGEETQYF. The CDR3 coding sequence is TGTGCCAGCAGTTTATGGGGGGAAGAGACCCAGTACTTC.

This rearrangement joins TRBV27 to TRBJ1-3; D remains ambiguous. Germline assignment: CDR1 MNHEY and CDR2 SMNVEV (reference sequence). V dropped 2 bases and J dropped 3 bases, with 5 bases sitting between them. The CDR3 is made up of 13 amino acids. Written as DNA, the CDR3 is TGTGCCAGCAGTTTACTTTATGGAAACACCATATATTTT. Amino acid sequence: CASSLLYGNTIYF.

This CDR3 is CASSPDYTDTQYF. The DNA for the CDR3 is TGTGCCAGCAGTCCCGACTACACAGATACGCAGTATTTT. V gene TRBV2 combines with J gene TRBJ2-3, with D possibly matching TRBD2 (5 bases). This CDR3 has 13 amino acids. The germline V gene has CDR1 SNHLY and CDR2 FYNNEI. V was cut by 5 bases and J by 2 bases, with 8 bases left in between.

V usage is TRBV5-5 and J usage is TRBJ1-6; 7 positions agree with TRBD1. Germline values: CDR1 SGHKS, CDR2 YYEKEE (reference sequence). Trimming at V came to 0 bases and at J to 7 bases, leaving 7 bases not matched to a gene. The CDR3 extends over 16 amino acids. CDR3 sequence reads: CASSLVPGQMNSPLHF. The DNA of the CDR3 is TGTGCCAGCAGCTTGGTCCCGGGACAGATGAATTCACCCCTCCACTTT.

V gene TRBV18 combines with J gene TRBJ2-1; D is undetermined. The length of the CDR3 is 13 residues. Germline-derived CDR1 and CDR2 are KGHSH and LQKENI. Trimming took 1 base from V and 7 from J, leaving 8 bases between them. Here the CDR3 reads CASSPQADNEQFF. CDR3 coding DNA: TGTGCCAGCTCACCACAGGCGGATAATGAGCAGTTCTTC. The variable domain in full, with the rest retrieved from reference TRBV18 and TRBJ2-1, is NAGVMQNPRHLVRRRGQEARLRCSPMKGHSHVYWYRQLPEEGLKFMVYLQKENIIDESGMPKERFSAEFPKEGPSILRIQQVVRGDSAAYFCASSPQADNEQFFGPGTRLTVL.

This chain joins TRBV18 and TRBJ1-4, with a possible D match to TRBD1 (5 bases). Germline V CDR1 and CDR2: KGHSH, LQKENI. The CDR3 consists of 14 residues. Trimming shortened V by 6 bases and J by 3 bases, and 11 bases separated the two germline ends. The CDR3 spells CASSRSGANEKLFF. The CDR3 DNA reads TGTGCCAGCTCCCGATCGGGGGCTAATGAAAAACTGTTTTTT.

CDR3 sequence: CASSLLTGPNEKLFF. The CDR3 DNA sequence: TGTGCCAGCAGCCTCCTAACAGGACCTAATGAAAAACTGTTTTTT. The gene calls are TRBV3-1 (or the pseudogene TRBV3-2) and TRBJ1-4, with D perhaps matching TRBD1 (5 bases). The CDR3 contains 15 residues. Germline loops: CDR1 LGHDT, CDR2 YNNKEL (reference sequence). Trimming removed 4 bases at V and 3 bases at J, with 12 bases between.

A single count supports this clone. The chain uses TRBV9 and TRBJ2-5, with 7 positions matching TRBD2. CDR3 size: 13 residues. J was trimmed by 5 bases and V by 3 bases; bases with no gene match: 4. The germline gives CDR1 SGDLS, CDR2 YYNGEE. The CDR3 loop reads CASSAGGIETQYF. CDR3 sequence (DNA): TGTGCCAGCAGCGCCGGGGGGATCGAGACCCAGTACTTC.

The V call is TRBV13, the J call TRBJ1-5, with D unresolved. This CDR3 is 15 amino acids long. Trimming cost V 0 bases and J 7 bases, with 13 bases left between them. The germline gives CDR1 PRHDT, CDR2 FYEKMQ (reference sequence). As DNA, the CDR3 is TGTGCCAGCAGCTTAGGACGGACCCGAGGGCAGCCCCAGCATTTT. Protein sequence: CASSLGRTRGQPQHF.

This clone was picked up one time. The J gene is TRBJ1-3, the V gene TRBV18; 7 bases match TRBD1. Unmatched junction bases numbered 15, after V lost 6 bases and J lost 7 bases. Germline V gene sequence: CDR1 KGHSH, CDR2 LQKENI. The CDR3 loop spans 16 amino acids. CDR3 amino acids: CASSWDSRQVRNTIYF. CDR3 DNA sequence: TGTGCCAGCTCCTGGGACAGCCGCCAGGTCAGGAACACCATATATTTT.

The genes are TRBV5-1 and TRBJ2-2; 11 positions match TRBD2. The CDR3 contains 15 residues. Trimming took 1 base from V and 6 from J; bases not matched to a gene: 2. The V gene's germline CDR1 is SGHRS and CDR2 YFSETQ. The CDR3 nucleotides read TGCGCCAGCAGCTTGCTAGCGGGGGGTCCCGGGGAGCTGTTTTTT. Protein product: CASSLLAGGPGELFF.

The rearrangement uses TRBV27 and TRBJ2-2, with TRBD2 as a possible D gene (6 bases). Per germline, CDR1 MNHEY and CDR2 SMNVEV (reference sequence). V was pared by 3 bases and J by 3 bases, with 14 bases between. There are 16 residues in the CDR3. The CDR3 nucleotides read TGTGCCAGCAGTTTTGGAGGGCAGGGACACACCGGGGAGCTGTTTTTT. Encoded protein: CASSFGGQGHTGELFF.

This clone was recorded only once. This rearrangement joins TRBV11-3 to TRBJ2-1; D gene ambiguous. There are 15 residues in the CDR3. Germline CDR1 is SGHNT and CDR2 is YENEEA. The ends were cut back, 0 bases at V and 2 bases at J, with 8 bases in the middle. The CDR3 here is CASSLDRRPYNEQFF. Here the CDR3 DNA reads TGTGCCAGCAGCTTAGACCGGAGACCCTACAATGAGCAGTTCTTC.

The chain couples TRBV7-2 to TRBJ1-2; TRBD1 aligns across 7 bases. The V gene end was trimmed by 5 bases and the J gene end by 4 bases; junction bases not matched to a gene: 10. Germline lookup yields CDR1 SGHTA and CDR2 FQGNSA. The CDR3 has 15 amino acids. CDR3 DNA: TGTGCCAGCAGCGGCCGGGAGGGGGCTACCTATGGCTACACCTTC. This encodes CASSGREGATYGYTF.

This chain links TRBV6-6 with TRBJ1-4; 7 bases line up with TRBD1. The trim removed 5 bases at V and 7 bases at J, leaving 10 bases unmatched. CDR3 length: 15 amino acids. Germline V gene data show CDR1 as MNHNY and CDR2 as SVGAGI (reference sequence). This CDR3 is CASSNRQGETEKLFF. CDR3 nucleotide sequence: TGTGCCAGCAGTAACCGACAGGGTGAGACTGAAAAACTGTTTTTT.

The J gene is TRBJ1-2, the V gene TRBV7-6, with D possibly TRBD1 on 6 matching bases. V lost 0 bases to trimming and J lost 5 bases, with 22 bases between them. Germline V gene sequence: CDR1 SGHVS, CDR2 FNYEAQ. The CDR3 runs 18 residues. CDR3 amino acids: CASSLARDTDSSRYGYTF. The CDR3 DNA sequence: TGTGCCAGCAGCTTAGCTCGGGACACGGATTCGAGTAGGTATGGCTACACCTTC.

This chain uses TRBV10-1 with TRBJ2-1; tentative D call: TRBD1 (5 bases). V was shortened by 0 bases and J by 2 bases, with 14 bases between the two germline ends. Per germline, CDR1 WNHNN and CDR2 SYGVQD (reference sequence). This CDR3 is built from 17 residues. CDR3 DNA sequence: TGCGCCAGCAGTGAGTCTCAGTTAGGGGCAGCCTACAATGAGCAGTTCTTC. Its translation: CASSESQLGAAYNEQFF.

The DNA of the CDR3 is TGTGCCAGCAGTTACCCCCGACAGGTTTCTAATGGCTACACCTTC. Its protein product is CASSYPRQVSNGYTF. The V call is TRBV6-6, the J call TRBJ1-2, with a possible D match to TRBD1 (6 bases). In germline, CDR1 is MNHNY, CDR2 SVGAGI (reference sequence). Trimming pared 2 bases from V and 6 bases from J, leaving 16 bases between. There are 15 residues in the CDR3.

This clone was found a few times. The genes are TRBV7-9 and TRBJ1-1; no clear D. Germline assignment: CDR1 SEHNR and CDR2 FQNEAQ (reference sequence). Trimming removed 3 bases from V and 5 bases from J, with 4 bases in between. This CDR3 has 11 amino acids. The CDR3 reads CASSFRTEAFF. The DNA for the CDR3 is TGTGCCAGCAGCTTTAGAACTGAAGCTTTCTTT. The full variable domain, its missing parts supplied by reference TRBV7-9 and TRBJ1-1, is DTGVSQNPRHKITKRGQNVTFRCDPISEHNRLYWYRQTLGQGPEFLTYFQNEAQLEKSRLLSDRFSAERPKGSFSTLEIQRTEQGDSAMYLCASSFRTEAFFGQGTRLTVV.

This clone was observed a handful of times. V is TRBV15 and J is TRBJ1-3, with TRBD1 matching 7 bases. This CDR3 region has 15 residues. CDR1 is LNHNV and CDR2 is YYDKDF in the germline V gene (reference sequence). Trimming removed 1 base from V and 4 bases from J; junction bases left unmatched: 4. The chain's CDR3 is CATSRARGLGNTIYF. The CDR3 bases are TGTGCCACCAGCAGAGCGAGGGGGCTCGGAAACACCATATATTTT.

The chain links TRBV18 to TRBJ2-7; D is possibly TRBD1 (5 bases). CDR1 and CDR2 (germline): KGHSH, LQKENI. The CDR3 consists of 13 residues. The V end was cut by 2 bases, the J end by 5 bases, with 10 bases between. The CDR3 is CASSPFEGDEQYF. The CDR3 DNA sequence: TGTGCCAGCTCACCATTCGAAGGGGACGAGCAGTACTTC.

A single count supports this clone. This sequence joins TRBV6-5 and TRBJ2-5; D is possibly TRBD1 (5 bases). V lost 7 bases and J lost 2, with 17 bases in between. CDR1 MNHEY and CDR2 SVGAGI come from the germline V gene. The CDR3 spans 15 residues. The CDR3, as DNA: TGTGCCAGCAAACAGCGCAGGGATAAACAAGAGACCCAGTACTTC. Translated: CASKQRRDKQETQYF.